This T cell receptor (beta chain) was sequenced for a study of tumor and adjacent non-tumor tissue in lung cancer. V lost 8 bases, J lost 8 bases, and 23 bases stayed unmatched. The CDR3 covers 17 residues. CDR1 is MDHEN and CDR2 is SYDVKM in the germline V gene. Concerning this clonotype itself: The antigen is unknown.

The study's findings and limits: Normal lung showed higher cumulative top 100 clone frequency than tumor. Tumor tissue had significantly higher TCR diversity than normal lung.

The library came from three nested PCR rounds adapted from ARM-PCR protocols. TCRdb re-called the multiplex PCR reads through MiXCR, storing one row per CDR3 protein. The sample includes roughly 65,000 distinct CDR3 sequences, 60% of them seen just once. No cell sorting was done before RNA was extracted from the tissue. The sample taken for sequencing was lung tumor tissue. The origin of this receptor is a man aged 50-59 years with non-small cell lung cancer. This chain connects TRBV28 to TRBJ1-1, with 7 bases lining up with TRBD1. CDR3 nucleotides: TGTGCCAGCGGTCCAGTGGGGACAGCCGCACAAAAAGCCGAAGCTTTCTTT. This encodes CASGPVGTAAQKAEAFF.